This TCR beta chain was documented in a study of CD8 T cells in ankylosing spondylitis. Whole-study findings and limits: Within matched ankylosing spondylitis synovial fluid, disease-linked clones were reportedly significantly enriched. Disease-associated clonotypes exhibited CD8+ identity and were relatively infrequent in peripheral blood. Reactive arthritis synovial fluid and blood previously showed some of these motif variants. Within ankylosing spondylitis blood, a TCR beta motif made up of under 10 highly homologous variants appeared to be characteristic.

CDR1 is SEHNR, CDR2 FQNEAQ, per germline (reference sequence). The CDR3 length is 14 residues. The V end was cut by 4 bases, the J end by 7 bases, with 13 bases between. Quantitative molecular-barcoded 5'-RACE generated the TCR beta libraries. MiXCR, applied by TCRdb to the 5' RACE reads, yields one record per CDR3 protein. Of 200,000 to 250,000 distinct CDR3 sequences listed, about 7% are singletons. This clonotype showed up many times. Its antigen is unidentified. The V gene is TRBV7-9, the J gene TRBJ2-2, with D possibly being TRBD1 (6 bases). The specimen was blood, either unsorted or a sorted T cell fraction (not recorded which). This receptor was identified in a male donor with ankylosing spondylitis. The CDR3: CASSSTGPHGELFF. CDR3 in DNA: TGTGCCAGCAGCTCCACAGGGCCCCACGGGGAGCTGTTTTTT.